This TCR beta chain originates from a study of blood T cell repertoires in COVID-19. The wider study: There were acute and convalescent COVID-19 samples, and they came from the United States, Italy and Spain. From T cells, B-cell-depleted T cells, or PBMCs came the material, which was cDNA or gDNA.

The J segment lost 3 bases and the V segment lost 2 bases, leaving 16 bases of the junction unmatched. The CDR3 extends over 19 amino acids. Germline CDR1 and CDR2: KGHSH and LQKENI. Methods used by the authors: Amplification with reference gene primers provided the estimates of nucleated cell counts. The data were produced by immunoSEQ multiplex PCR, yet TCRdb's version contains in-frame clones alone and is incomplete. D and trimming were read from the DNA, whereas the V and J calls and clone size are those reported in that table. The sample yields about half a million clones, 75% to 90% seen once. This clone was recorded once. Seattle patients were enrolled during active infection and followed longitudinally.

The clonotype comes from a man aged 18 to 35 with COVID-19, enrolled during active disease. The sequencing input was peripheral blood. V and J are TRBV18 and TRBJ2-1; 7 bases align to TRBD1. This chain's CDR3 is CASSPDFYLRDSFYNEQFF. CDR3 bases: TGTGCCAGCTCACCAGATTTTTATCTTAGGGACAGCTTCTACAATGAGCAGTTCTTC.